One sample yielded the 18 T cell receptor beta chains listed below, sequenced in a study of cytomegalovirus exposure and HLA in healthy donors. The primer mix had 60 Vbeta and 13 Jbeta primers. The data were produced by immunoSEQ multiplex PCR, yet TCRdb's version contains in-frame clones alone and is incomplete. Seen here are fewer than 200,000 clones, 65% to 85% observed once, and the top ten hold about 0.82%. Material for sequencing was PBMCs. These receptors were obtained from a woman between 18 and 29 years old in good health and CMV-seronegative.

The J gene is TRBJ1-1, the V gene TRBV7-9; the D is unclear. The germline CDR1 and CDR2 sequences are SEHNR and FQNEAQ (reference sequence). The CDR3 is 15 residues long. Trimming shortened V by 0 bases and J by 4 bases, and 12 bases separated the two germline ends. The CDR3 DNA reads TGTGCCAGCAGCTTAGCGAACAGTGGCCGCACTGAAGCTTTCTTT. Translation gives CASSLANSGRTEAFF.

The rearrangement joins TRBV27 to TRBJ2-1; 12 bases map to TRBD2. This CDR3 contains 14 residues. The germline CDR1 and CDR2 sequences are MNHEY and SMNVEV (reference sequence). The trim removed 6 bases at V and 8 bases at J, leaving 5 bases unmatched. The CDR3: CASRTSGSTDEQFF. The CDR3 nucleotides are TGTGCCAGCAGGACTAGCGGGAGTACCGATGAGCAGTTCTTC.

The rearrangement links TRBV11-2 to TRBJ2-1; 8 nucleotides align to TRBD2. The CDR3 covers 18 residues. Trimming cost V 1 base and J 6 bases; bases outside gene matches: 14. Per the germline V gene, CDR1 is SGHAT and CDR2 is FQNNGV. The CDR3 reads CASSLVSGRGVRRNEQFF. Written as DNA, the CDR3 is TGTGCCAGCAGCTTAGTAAGCGGGAGAGGGGTACGTCGCAATGAGCAGTTCTTC.

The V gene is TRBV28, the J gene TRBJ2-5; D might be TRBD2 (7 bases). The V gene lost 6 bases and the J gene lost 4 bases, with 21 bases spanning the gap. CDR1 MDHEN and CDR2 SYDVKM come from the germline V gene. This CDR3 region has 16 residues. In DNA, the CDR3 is TGTGCCAGCAGGCTGGGGGTAGGGGGGGGCTTAGAGACCCAGTACTTC. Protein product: CASRLGVGGGLETQYF.

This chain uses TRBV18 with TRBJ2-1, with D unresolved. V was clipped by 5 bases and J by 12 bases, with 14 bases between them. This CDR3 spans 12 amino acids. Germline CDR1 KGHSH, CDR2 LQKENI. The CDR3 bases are TGTGCCAGCTCAGTTGGTAGCCAGTGGCAGTTCTTC. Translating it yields CASSVGSQWQFF.

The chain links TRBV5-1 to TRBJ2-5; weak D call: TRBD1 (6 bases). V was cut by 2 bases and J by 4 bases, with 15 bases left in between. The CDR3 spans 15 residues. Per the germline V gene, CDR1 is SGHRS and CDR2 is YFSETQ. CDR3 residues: CASSFSTGTLETQYF. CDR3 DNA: TGCGCCAGCAGCTTTTCGACCGGGACATTAGAGACCCAGTACTTC. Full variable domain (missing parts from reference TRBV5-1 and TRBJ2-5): KAGVTQTPRYLIKTRGQQVTLSCSPISGHRSVSWYQQTPGQGLQFLFEYFSETQRNKGNFPGRFSGRQFSNSRSEMNVSTLELGDSALYLCASSFSTGTLETQYFGPGTRLLVL.

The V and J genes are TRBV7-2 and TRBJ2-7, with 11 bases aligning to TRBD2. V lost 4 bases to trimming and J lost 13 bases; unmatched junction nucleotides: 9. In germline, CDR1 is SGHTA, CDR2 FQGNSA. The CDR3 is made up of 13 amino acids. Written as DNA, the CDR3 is TGTGCCAGCAGCTCAATAACTAGCGGGAGAGTCTACTTC. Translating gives CASSSITSGRVYF.

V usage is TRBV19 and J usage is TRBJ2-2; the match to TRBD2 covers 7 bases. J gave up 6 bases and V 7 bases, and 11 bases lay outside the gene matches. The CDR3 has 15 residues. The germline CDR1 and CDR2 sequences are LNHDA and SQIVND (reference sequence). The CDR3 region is CASNAGAGSSGELFF. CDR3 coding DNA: TGTGCCAGTAACGCGGGAGCGGGTAGTTCCGGGGAGCTGTTTTTT.

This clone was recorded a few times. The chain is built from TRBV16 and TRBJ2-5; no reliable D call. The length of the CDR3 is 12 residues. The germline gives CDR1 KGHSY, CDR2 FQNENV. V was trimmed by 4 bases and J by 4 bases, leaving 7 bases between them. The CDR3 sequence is CASSPRRETQYF. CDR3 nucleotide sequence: TGTGCCAGCAGCCCCAGGCGAGAGACCCAGTACTTC.

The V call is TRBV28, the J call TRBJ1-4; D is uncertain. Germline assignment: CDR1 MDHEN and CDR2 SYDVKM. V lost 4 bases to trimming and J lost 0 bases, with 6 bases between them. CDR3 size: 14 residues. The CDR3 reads CASSSGSTNEKLFF. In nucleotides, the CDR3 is TGTGCCAGCAGTTCGGGGTCAACTAATGAAAAACTGTTTTTT.

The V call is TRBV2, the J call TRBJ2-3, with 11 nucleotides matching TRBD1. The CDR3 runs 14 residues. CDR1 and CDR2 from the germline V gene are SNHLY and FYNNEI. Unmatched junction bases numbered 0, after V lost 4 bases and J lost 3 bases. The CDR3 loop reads CASSGDRGTDTQYF. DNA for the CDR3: TGTGCCAGCAGTGGGGACAGGGGGACAGATACGCAGTATTTT.

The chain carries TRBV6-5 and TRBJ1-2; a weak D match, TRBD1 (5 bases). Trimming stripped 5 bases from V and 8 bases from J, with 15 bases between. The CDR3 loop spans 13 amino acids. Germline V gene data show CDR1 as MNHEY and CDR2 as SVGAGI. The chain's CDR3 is CASSARGGEGYTF. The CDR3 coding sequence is TGTGCCAGCAGTGCCCGGGGGGGGGAGGGCTACACCTTC.

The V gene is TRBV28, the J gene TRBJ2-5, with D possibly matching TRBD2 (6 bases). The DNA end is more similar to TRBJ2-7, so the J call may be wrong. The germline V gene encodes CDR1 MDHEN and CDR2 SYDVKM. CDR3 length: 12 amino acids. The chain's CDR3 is CASTREPYEQYF. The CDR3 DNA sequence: TGTGCCAGCACGCGGGAACCCTACGAGCAGTACTTC.

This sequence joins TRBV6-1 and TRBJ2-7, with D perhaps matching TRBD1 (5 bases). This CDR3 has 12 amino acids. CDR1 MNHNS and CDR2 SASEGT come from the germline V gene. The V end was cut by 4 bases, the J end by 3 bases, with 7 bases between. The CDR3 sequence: CASSVQGYEQYF. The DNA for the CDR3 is TGTGCCAGCAGTGTTCAGGGCTACGAGCAGTACTTC.

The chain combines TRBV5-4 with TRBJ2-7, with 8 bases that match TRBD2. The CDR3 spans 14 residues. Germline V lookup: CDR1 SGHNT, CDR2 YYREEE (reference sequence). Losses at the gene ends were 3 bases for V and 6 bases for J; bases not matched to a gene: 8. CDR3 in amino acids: CASSSGGGPGEQYF. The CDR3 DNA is TGTGCCAGCAGCTCGGGGGGGGGTCCGGGCGAGCAGTACTTC.

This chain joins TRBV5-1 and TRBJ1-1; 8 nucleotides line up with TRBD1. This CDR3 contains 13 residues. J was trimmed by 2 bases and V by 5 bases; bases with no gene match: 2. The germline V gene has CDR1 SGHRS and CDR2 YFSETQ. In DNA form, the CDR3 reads TGCGCCAGCAGGGACAGGGAAAACACTGAAGCTTTCTTT. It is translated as CASRDRENTEAFF.

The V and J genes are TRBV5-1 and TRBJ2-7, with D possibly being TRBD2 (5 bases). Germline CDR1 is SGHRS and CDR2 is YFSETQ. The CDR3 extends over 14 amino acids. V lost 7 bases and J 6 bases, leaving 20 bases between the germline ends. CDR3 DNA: TGCGCCAGCTCACGAAATTGGGGTGAGGGCGAGCAGTACTTC. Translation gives CASSRNWGEGEQYF.

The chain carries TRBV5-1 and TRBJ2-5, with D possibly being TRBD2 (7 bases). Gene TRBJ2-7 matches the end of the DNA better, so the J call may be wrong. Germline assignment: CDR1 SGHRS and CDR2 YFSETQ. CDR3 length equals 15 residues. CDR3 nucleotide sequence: TGCGCCAGCAGCGGGGGGGACAAGGCGACCTACGAGCAGTACTTC. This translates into CASSGGDKATYEQYF.